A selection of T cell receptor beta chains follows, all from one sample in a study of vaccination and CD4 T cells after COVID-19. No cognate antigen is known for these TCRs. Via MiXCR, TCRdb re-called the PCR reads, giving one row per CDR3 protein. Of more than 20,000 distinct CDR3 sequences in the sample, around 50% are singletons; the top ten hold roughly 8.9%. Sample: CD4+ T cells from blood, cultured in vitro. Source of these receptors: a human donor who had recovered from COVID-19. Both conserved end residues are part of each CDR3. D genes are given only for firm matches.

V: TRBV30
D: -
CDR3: CACKEGANYGYTF

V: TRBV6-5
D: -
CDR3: CASSYGGGNYGYTF

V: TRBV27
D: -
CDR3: CASRIGLSSYEQYF

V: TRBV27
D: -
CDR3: CASKVRRNTGELFF

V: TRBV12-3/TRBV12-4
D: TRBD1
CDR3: CASSQDRSNQPQHF

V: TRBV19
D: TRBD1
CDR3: CASSNDRGNQPQHF

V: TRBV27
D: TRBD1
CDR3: CASRTSLQGAKGEQYF

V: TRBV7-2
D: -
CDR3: CASMIGLGNEQFF

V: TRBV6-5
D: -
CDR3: CASSCSGPSNSPLHF

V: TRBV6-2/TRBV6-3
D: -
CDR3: CASRDPDSGYTF

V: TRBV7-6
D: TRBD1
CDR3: CAGDRAYMKNTEAFF

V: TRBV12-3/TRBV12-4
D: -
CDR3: CASSLGEVNTEAFF

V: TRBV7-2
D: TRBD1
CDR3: CASSSDRPGEQYF

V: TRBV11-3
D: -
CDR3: CASSPAGDSGITTQYF

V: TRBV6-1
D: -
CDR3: CASDRQYNYGYTF

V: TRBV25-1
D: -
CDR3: CASSPSPGTITEAFF

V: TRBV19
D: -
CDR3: CASSITGSTDTQYF

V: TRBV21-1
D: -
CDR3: CASSKARGTQPQHF

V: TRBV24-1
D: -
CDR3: CATSDPVGNYGYTF

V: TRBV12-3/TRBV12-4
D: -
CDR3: CASSNSGTYYEQYF

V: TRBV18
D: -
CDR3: CASSPLRRSGELFF

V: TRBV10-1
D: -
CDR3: CASAQNGADTQYF

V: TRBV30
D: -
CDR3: CAWTGSMLGKQYF

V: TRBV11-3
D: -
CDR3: CASSPGWSTGELFF

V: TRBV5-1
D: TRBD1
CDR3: CASSTGQGIAGELFF

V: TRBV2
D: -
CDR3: CASSEGGGYTF

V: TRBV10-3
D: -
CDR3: CAILENETQYF

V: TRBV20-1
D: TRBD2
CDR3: CSAIHPGLAGRSSYEQYF

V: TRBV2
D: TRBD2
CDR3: CASSHLTSGRAGNEQFF

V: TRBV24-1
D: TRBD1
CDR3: CATSDPSRDSETQYF

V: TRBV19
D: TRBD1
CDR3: CASSTYDRGDQPQHF

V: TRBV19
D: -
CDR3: CASSPLRTNEKLFF

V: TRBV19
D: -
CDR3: CASHVRNTGELFF

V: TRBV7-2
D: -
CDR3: CASSLVGGSYEQYF

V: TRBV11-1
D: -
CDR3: CASSLDRTEQYF

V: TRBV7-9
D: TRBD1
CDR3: CASSSGQGGSYGYTF

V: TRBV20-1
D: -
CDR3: CSAREVGSQETQYF

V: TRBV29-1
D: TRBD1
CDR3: CSVIGQGVYSGELFF

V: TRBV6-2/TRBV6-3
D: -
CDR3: CATLGAAPTDTQYF

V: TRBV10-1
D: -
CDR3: CASSESQGRVTEAFF

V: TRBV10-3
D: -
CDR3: CAISPTANTEAFF

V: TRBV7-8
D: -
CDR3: CASSSQGIPQPQHF

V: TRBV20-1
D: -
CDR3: CSASNAGDDGYTF

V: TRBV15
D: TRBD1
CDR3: CATSPEQGFYGYTF

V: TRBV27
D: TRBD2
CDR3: CASSFALAGIRETQYF

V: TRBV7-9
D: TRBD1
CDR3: CASSQWTGIDYNEQFF

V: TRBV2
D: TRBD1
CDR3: CASGTGGPYEQYF

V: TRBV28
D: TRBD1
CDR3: CASTSPAGGANTEAFF

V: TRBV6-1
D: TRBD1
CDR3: CASSDGQGRHQPQHF

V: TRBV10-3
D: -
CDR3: CAISERDEQYF

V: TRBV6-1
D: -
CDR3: CASKMGTADSGNTIYF

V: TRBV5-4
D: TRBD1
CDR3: CASSDKQGAGETQYF

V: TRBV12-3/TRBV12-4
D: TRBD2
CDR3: CASSFGVAGGVDTQYF

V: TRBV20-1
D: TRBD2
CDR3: CSALSSSGSADTQYF

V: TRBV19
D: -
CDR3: CASSQGEENTEAFF

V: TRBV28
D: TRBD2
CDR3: CASLSGSGSYNEQFF

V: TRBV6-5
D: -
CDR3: CASSYLGGNSGANVLTF

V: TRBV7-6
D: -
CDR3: CASSAGRGGTEAFF

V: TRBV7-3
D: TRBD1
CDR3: CASSLGTGAGELFF